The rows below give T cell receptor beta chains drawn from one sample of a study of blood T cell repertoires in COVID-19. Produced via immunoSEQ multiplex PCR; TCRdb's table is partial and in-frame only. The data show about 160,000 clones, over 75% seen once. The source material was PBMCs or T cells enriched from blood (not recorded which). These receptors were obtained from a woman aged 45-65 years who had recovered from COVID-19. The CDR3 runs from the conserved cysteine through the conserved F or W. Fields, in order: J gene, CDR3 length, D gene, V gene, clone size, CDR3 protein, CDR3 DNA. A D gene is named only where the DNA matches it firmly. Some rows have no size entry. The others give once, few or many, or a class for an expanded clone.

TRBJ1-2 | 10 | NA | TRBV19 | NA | CASFRSGYTF | TGTGCCAGCTTCAGATCGGGCTACACCTTC
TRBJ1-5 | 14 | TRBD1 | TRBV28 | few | CASSADRGRQPQHF | TGTGCCAGCAGCGCAGACAGGGGGCGACAGCCCCAGCATTTT
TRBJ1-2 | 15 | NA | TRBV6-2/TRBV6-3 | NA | CASNPEGDWYYGYTF | TGTGCCAGCAACCCTGAAGGGGATTGGTACTATGGCTACACCTTC
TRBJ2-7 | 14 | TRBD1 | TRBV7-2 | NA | CASSPRDRGYEQYF | TGTGCCAGCAGCCCCCGGGACAGGGGTTACGAGCAGTACTTC
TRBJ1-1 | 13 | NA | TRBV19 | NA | CASSIVQNTEAFF | TGTGCCAGTAGTATAGTCCAGAACACTGAAGCTTTCTTT
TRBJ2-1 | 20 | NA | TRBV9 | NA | CASSGKRADNIQSSYNEQFF | TGTGCCAGCAGTGGCAAGCGGGCCGACAACATCCAGAGCTCCTACAATGAGCAGTTCTTC
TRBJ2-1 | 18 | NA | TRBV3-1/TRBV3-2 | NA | CASSPTAEVRLSDNEQFF | TGTGCCAGCAGCCCCACCGCGGAGGTTCGCCTCTCCGACAATGAGCAGTTCTTC
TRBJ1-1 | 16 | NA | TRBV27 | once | CASSPTRQAWNTEAFF | TGTGCCAGCAGTCCTACTAGACAGGCTTGGAACACTGAAGCTTTCTTT
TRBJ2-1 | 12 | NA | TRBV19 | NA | CASSHPGHEQFF | TGTGCCAGTAGTCACCCAGGGCATGAGCAGTTCTTC
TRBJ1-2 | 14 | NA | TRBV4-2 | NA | CAATVGPEGEGYTF | TGTGCCGCAACAGTTGGCCCTGAGGGGGAGGGCTACACCTTC
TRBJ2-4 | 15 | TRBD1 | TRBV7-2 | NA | CASSWGGTGSDIQYF | TGTGCCAGCAGCTGGGGCGGGACAGGGTCAGACATTCAGTACTTC
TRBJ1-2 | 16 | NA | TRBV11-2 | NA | CASSPRRGGIGHGYTF | TGTGCCAGCAGCCCCCGGCGCGGTGGAATAGGCCATGGCTACACCTTC
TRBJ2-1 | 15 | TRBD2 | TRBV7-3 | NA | CASSPRPSGGNEQFF | TGTGCCAGCAGCCCAAGGCCTAGCGGGGGGAATGAGCAGTTCTTC
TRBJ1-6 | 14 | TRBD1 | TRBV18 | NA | CASSPGTGGSPLHF | TGTGCCAGCTCCCCCGGGACAGGAGGTTCACCCCTCCACTTT
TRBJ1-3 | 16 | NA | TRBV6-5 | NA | CASSYGQANSGNTIYF | TGTGCCAGCAGTTACGGGCAGGCCAACTCTGGAAACACCATATATTTT
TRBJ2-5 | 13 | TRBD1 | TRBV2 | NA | CASKGQGQETQYF | TGTGCCAGCAAGGGACAGGGGCAAGAGACCCAGTACTTC
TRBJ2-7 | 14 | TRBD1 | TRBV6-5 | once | CASRSDRGVYEQYF | TGTGCCAGCAGATCTGACAGGGGGGTCTACGAGCAGTACTTC